This record concerns one TCR beta chain sequence. This clonotype is characterized as medium-sized (0.01 to 0.1%). No cognate antigen has been identified for it. An end of the junction differs from the germline gene, which may be a read error. The data originate from a study of immune reconstitution after stem cell transplant in scleroderma (dated by TCRdb to between 2016 and 2019). CDR1 and CDR2, per the germline V gene (reference sequence), are SSHAT and FNYEAQ. The CDR3 starts with the cysteine, ends with the phenylalanine, and has 15 residues. This entry keeps only the CDR3 DNA: 45 bases, framed from base 1. The library was generated by RT-PCR. The sequencer was an Illumina MiSeq. TCRdb handled the public reads itself, with Q25 trimming in fastp and clone calling in MiXCR, and kept productive beta chains. Rows merge per CDR3 protein into single entries with the most common DNA and genes. In this sample the table shows under 4,500 distinct CDR3 sequences, approximately 6% of which occur a single time. The ten largest clones represent about 16% of the sample.

The sequence links TRBV7-7 to TRBJ2-5; the D gene is perhaps TRBD1 or TRBD2, each of them matching over 5 bases. The sample here was taken before or after autologous hematopoietic stem cell transplantation (not recorded which). This TCR derives from a female donor with systemic sclerosis. Donor details come from another sample of the same person, matched by shared clones. The DNA sequence is TGTGCTAGCAGCTCCACCGGGACGGAAAGGGAGACCCAGTACTTC. This yields the protein CASSSTGTERETQYF. The CDR3, completed at both ends by the reference TRBV7-7 and TRBJ2-5 genes, gives the full variable domain GAGVSQSPRYKVTKRGQDVTLRCDPISSHATLYWYQQALGQGPEFLTYFNYEAQPDKSGLPSDRFSAERPEGSISTLTIQRTEQRDSAMYRCASSSTGTERETQYFGPGTRLLVL.